The 27 T cell receptor beta chains below were found in one sample sequenced in a study of post-analysis software for immune sequencing data (dated by TCRdb to between 2015 and 2017). Findings and caveats that apply to the study as a whole: Patients showed significantly higher frequencies than controls for roughly five TRBV segments, among them TRBV5-6, TRBV5-1 and TRBV20-1.

Receptor libraries were prepared by PCR. The sample was run on an Illumina HiSeq 2500. To reduce PCR and sequencing biases, unique molecular identifiers were incorporated into the TCR beta cDNA libraries. The public reads were reprocessed in TCRdb via fastp at Q25 and MiXCR, keeping in-frame beta chains. Each CDR3 protein appears once, grouped with its most common genes and DNA. The sample records hundreds of thousands of distinct CDR3 sequences, around 44% of which are singletons. Jointly, the top ten make up 1.5% to 2% of the sample. Their antigen targets remain unknown. The sequenced sample was blood. These receptors originate from a girl under 18 with multiple sclerosis.

Here the CDR3 DNA reads TGTGCCAGCAGCTTAGTGACAGGCCCCTACGAGCAGTACTTC. It specifies CASSLVTGPYEQYF. The chain is built from TRBV7-9 and TRBJ2-7; perhaps TRBD1 as D (6 bases). Germline V lookup: CDR1 SEHNR, CDR2 FQNEAQ (reference sequence). The V end was cut by 1 base, the J end by 2 bases, with 9 bases between. The CDR3 is 14 amino acids.

The J gene is TRBJ1-5, the V gene TRBV12-3 or TRBV12-4; D call uncertain. The V end lost 5 bases, the J end lost 0 bases, and 11 bases lay between the germline ends. This CDR3 spans 15 amino acids. The CDR3 DNA reads TGTGCCAGCAGTACCCTTCCTTATAGCAATCAGCCCCAGCATTTT. Its translation: CASSTLPYSNQPQHF.

The V and J genes are TRBV5-1 and TRBJ2-7, with no clear D. Deletions cut 0 bases from V and 2 bases from J, with 9 bases between. Germline V CDR1 and CDR2: SGHRS, YFSETQ. This CDR3 is built from 14 residues. CDR3 in amino acids: CASSLGWIPYEQYF. In DNA form, the CDR3 reads TGCGCCAGCAGCTTGGGATGGATCCCCTACGAGCAGTACTTC.

This clonotype was counted a single time. The chain uses TRBV12-3 or TRBV12-4 and TRBJ2-6; TRBD1 might be the D (5 bases). V was pared by 7 bases and J by 0 bases, with 13 bases between. The CDR3 extends over 16 amino acids. The CDR3 nucleotides read TGTGCCAGCAACCCGTCAGGGTACTCTGGGGCCAACGTCCTGACTTTC. It is translated as CASNPSGYSGANVLTF.

In its sample, this clonotype was seen a few times. J is TRBJ2-5 and V is TRBV12-3 or TRBV12-4; D not certain. The CDR3 is made up of 13 amino acids. Between the trimmed V and J ends, which lost 5 bases and 5 bases, there was a span of 12 bases. DNA for the CDR3: TGTGCCAGCAGTGTAGTAGGTTTGGAGACCCAGTACTTC. It encodes CASSVVGLETQYF.

The rearrangement uses TRBV7-6 and TRBJ1-1, with D unresolved. The length of the CDR3 is 20 residues. Germline V gives CDR1 SGHVS, CDR2 FNYEAQ. The V gene lost 1 base and the J gene lost 0 bases, with 24 bases spanning the gap. The CDR3 sequence is CASSLERNRLGSILNTEAFF. The CDR3 DNA sequence: TGTGCCAGCAGCTTAGAGCGAAACAGACTGGGTTCGATTTTGAACACTGAAGCTTTCTTT.

The chain employs TRBV5-6 and TRBJ1-6; D unclear. V lost 1 base to trimming and J lost 0 bases, with 11 bases between them. The germline V gene has CDR1 SGHDT and CDR2 YYEEEE. CDR3 length: 17 amino acids. CDR3 nucleotide sequence: TGTGCCAGCAGCTTGCCCCGTGGACTCTCCTATAATTCACCCCTCCACTTT. Translated, it gives CASSLPRGLSYNSPLHF.

The V gene is TRBV12-3 or TRBV12-4, the J gene TRBJ2-1; D could derive from TRBD1 or TRBD2 (5 bases each). V was shortened by 2 bases and J by 5 bases, with 13 bases between the two germline ends. The CDR3 is 15 residues long. The CDR3 loop is CASSLTGTRNNEQFF. The CDR3 nucleotides read TGTGCCAGCAGTTTAACCGGGACGCGGAACAATGAGCAGTTCTTC.

The chain links TRBV12-3 or TRBV12-4 to TRBJ2-5; D is undetermined. Trimming left V 1 base short and J 3 bases short, with 6 bases between. The CDR3 has 13 residues. CDR3 DNA sequence: TGTGCCAGCAGTTTAGAATCAGAAGAGACCCAGTACTTC. Protein product: CASSLESEETQYF.

This chain connects TRBV6-1 to TRBJ2-6; 7 nucleotides align to TRBD2. Germline CDR1 reads MNHNS; CDR2 reads SASEGT. With V trimmed by 6 bases and J by 4 bases, 6 bases remained unmatched. The CDR3 loop spans 15 amino acids. Written as DNA, the CDR3 is TGTGCCAGCAGACCGACTAGCTCCGGGGCCAACGTCCTGACTTTC. This codes for CASRPTSSGANVLTF.

This clonotype came up a few times. This chain uses TRBV20-1 with TRBJ2-1; possible D gene TRBD2, 6 bases. V was pared by 3 bases and J by 0 bases, with 15 bases between. Germline CDR1 reads DFQATT; CDR2 reads SNEGSKA (reference sequence). This CDR3 has 16 amino acids. The CDR3 region is CSASGVAVSSYNEQFF. In DNA, the CDR3 is TGCAGTGCTAGTGGAGTAGCGGTAAGCTCCTACAATGAGCAGTTCTTC.

The chain employs TRBV3-1 and TRBJ1-2, with a tentative D call TRBD1 (5 bases). Germline assignment: CDR1 LGHDT and CDR2 YNNKEL (reference sequence). V lost 0 bases, J lost 6 bases, and 17 bases lay in between. The CDR3 loop spans 16 amino acids. As DNA, the CDR3 is TGTGCCAGCAGCCAAGACAGGCTCCAGGGAGGAGATGGCTACACCTTC. Translation gives CASSQDRLQGGDGYTF.

The sample holds a few counts of this clonotype. This chain uses TRBV5-6 with TRBJ2-7; a weak D match, TRBD2 (5 bases). The CDR3 has 14 amino acids. The V gene lost 2 bases and the J gene lost 3 bases, with 12 bases spanning the gap. Germline values: CDR1 SGHDT, CDR2 YYEEEE. The CDR3 here is CASSLGSGYYEQYF. In DNA form, the CDR3 reads TGTGCCAGCAGCTTAGGCAGCGGATACTACGAGCAGTACTTC.

CDR3 loop: CASSSLHRLFYQETQYF. CDR3 nucleotide sequence: TGTGCCAGCAGCTCCCTCCATCGACTTTTCTACCAAGAGACCCAGTACTTC. This sequence joins TRBV5-6 and TRBJ2-7; D remains ambiguous. The end of the DNA fits TRBJ2-5 better, so the J call may be wrong. There are 17 residues in the CDR3. Germline CDR1 is SGHDT and CDR2 is YYEEEE.

The chain combines TRBV11-3 with TRBJ2-5; TRBD2 matches at 15 bases. The J call may be incorrect, as the DNA end agrees better with TRBJ2-7. This CDR3 spans 16 amino acids. The germline CDR1 and CDR2 sequences are SGHNT and YENEEA. CDR3 coding DNA: TGTGCCAGCAGCCCCCGGACTAGCGGGAGGGTAGACGAGCAGTACTTC. Translated: CASSPRTSGRVDEQYF.

Turning to this clonotype: The junction differs from germline at one of its ends, possibly a read error. This chain links TRBV27 with TRBJ2-4; 11 bases line up with TRBD2. Germline V gene lookup returns CDR1 MNHEY and CDR2 SMNVEV (reference sequence). The CDR3 is 17 residues long. DNA of the CDR3: TGTGCCGGCAGTTTCCCTCCATTAGCGGGGGGGCAGGGCATTCAGTACTTC. It encodes CAGSFPPLAGGQGIQYF.

The V gene is TRBV7-9, the J gene TRBJ2-7, with D uncertain. The V gene's germline CDR1 is SEHNR and CDR2 FQNEAQ (reference sequence). V was cut by 6 bases and J by 5 bases, with 8 bases left in between. The CDR3 covers 11 residues. CDR3 sequence: CASSPLDEQYF. The CDR3 DNA reads as TGTGCCAGCAGTCCGTTGGACGAGCAGTACTTC. The full variable domain, its missing parts supplied by reference TRBV7-9 and TRBJ2-7, is DTGVSQNPRHKITKRGQNVTFRCDPISEHNRLYWYRQTLGQGPEFLTYFQNEAQLEKSRLLSDRFSAERPKGSFSTLEIQRTEQGDSAMYLCASSPLDEQYFGPGTRLTVT.

This clonotype came up a few times. The chain uses TRBV24-1 and TRBJ2-5, with TRBD1 as a possible D gene (6 bases). V was cut by 3 bases and J by 5 bases, with 18 bases left in between. This CDR3 is 16 amino acids long. CDR1 KGHDR and CDR2 SFDVKD come from the germline V gene. CDR3 coding DNA: TGTGCCACCAGTGATCCGGGACATCCTGGGGGCGAGACCCAGTACTTC. Its translation: CATSDPGHPGGETQYF.

This clonotype was counted a few times. The rearrangement links TRBV7-7 to TRBJ2-1, with 13 bases lining up with TRBD2. Germline V CDR1 and CDR2: SSHAT, FNYEAQ (reference sequence). This CDR3 region has 17 residues. J was trimmed by 4 bases and V by 4 bases; bases with no gene match: 7. The CDR3 bases are TGTGCCAGCAGCTCGGACACTAGCGGGGGGGCTTACAATGAGCAGTTCTTC. Translated: CASSSDTSGGAYNEQFF. Looking up the rest from reference TRBV7-7 and TRBJ2-1 gives the full variable domain: GAGVSQSPRYKVTKRGQDVTLRCDPISSHATLYWYQQALGQGPEFLTYFNYEAQPDKSGLPSDRFSAERPEGSISTLTIQRTEQRDSAMYRCASSSDTSGGAYNEQFFGPGTRLTVL.

The V and J genes are TRBV12-3 or TRBV12-4 and TRBJ2-3; 9 positions match TRBD2. The CDR3 contains 15 residues. J lost 7 bases, V lost 1 base, and 6 bases had no gene match. The CDR3 DNA reads TGTGCCAGCAGTTTAGGGAGCGGGAGGTTCAATACGCAGTATTTT. Translating gives CASSLGSGRFNTQYF.

J is TRBJ2-7 and V is TRBV4-1; 10 bases align to TRBD2. The ends lost 0 bases at V and 2 bases at J; junction bases unmatched: 4. The CDR3 totals 16 residues. Germline lookup yields CDR1 MGHRA and CDR2 YSYEKL. The CDR3 loop reads CASSQDRSGGAYEQYF. CDR3 nucleotide sequence: TGCGCCAGCAGCCAAGATCGGAGCGGGGGGGCCTACGAGCAGTACTTC.

As to this clonotype: Relative to the germline gene, one junction end is altered; a read error may explain this. V is TRBV12-3 or TRBV12-4 and J is TRBJ2-3; D is uncertain. This CDR3 comprises 16 residues. The CDR3 DNA reads as TGTGCCAGCAGTTTAGCTTCCGTAAACGAACCAGATACGCGGTATTTT. Amino acids: CASSLASVNEPDTRYF.

The V and J genes are TRBV20-1 and TRBJ2-1, with D perhaps given as TRBD1 or TRBD2 (5 bases each). The germline gives CDR1 DFQATT, CDR2 SNEGSKA (reference sequence). Trimming shortened V by 2 bases and J by 6 bases, and 14 bases separated the two germline ends. This CDR3 has 14 amino acids. The CDR3 spells CSARTSPGTNEQFF. DNA for the CDR3: TGCAGTGCTAGAACCTCCCCCGGGACCAATGAGCAGTTCTTC.

This clonotype was detected only a few times. Possible read error: a much larger clone is one base away. V and J are TRBV6-1 and TRBJ2-7; 9 bases fit TRBD1. J lost 3 bases, V lost 5 bases, and 2 bases had no gene match. The CDR3 has 13 amino acids. Germline CDR1 is MNHNS and CDR2 is SASEGT. CDR3 nucleotide sequence: TGTGCCAGCAGTTGGACAGGGGACTACGAGCAGTACTTC. Amino acid sequence: CASSWTGDYEQYF.

This chain uses TRBV5-1 with TRBJ1-1, with D hard to call. The length of the CDR3 is 13 residues. V was cut by 0 bases and J by 6 bases, with 9 bases left in between. Germline CDR1 is SGHRS and CDR2 is YFSETQ. CDR3 residues: CASSLEGSPEAFF. The CDR3, as DNA: TGCGCCAGCAGCTTGGAAGGGTCCCCTGAAGCTTTCTTT.

The chain employs TRBV25-1 and TRBJ2-1, with unresolved D. The germline gives CDR1 MGHDK, CDR2 SYGVNS. The CDR3 covers 14 residues. V lost 4 bases and J lost 7, with 14 bases in between. The CDR3 protein is CASSASALVNEQFF. Here the CDR3 DNA reads TGTGCCAGCAGTGCCTCGGCACTCGTTAATGAGCAGTTCTTC.

V gene TRBV6-1 combines with J gene TRBJ2-7; tentative D call: TRBD2 (5 bases). V gave up 8 bases and J gave up 2 bases, with 13 bases separating them. Germline-derived CDR1 and CDR2 are MNHNS and SASEGT. The CDR3 sequence is 13 residues long. CDR3 in amino acids: CASARGFTYEQYF. CDR3 nucleotide sequence: TGTGCCAGCGCCCGGGGTTTCACCTACGAGCAGTACTTC.